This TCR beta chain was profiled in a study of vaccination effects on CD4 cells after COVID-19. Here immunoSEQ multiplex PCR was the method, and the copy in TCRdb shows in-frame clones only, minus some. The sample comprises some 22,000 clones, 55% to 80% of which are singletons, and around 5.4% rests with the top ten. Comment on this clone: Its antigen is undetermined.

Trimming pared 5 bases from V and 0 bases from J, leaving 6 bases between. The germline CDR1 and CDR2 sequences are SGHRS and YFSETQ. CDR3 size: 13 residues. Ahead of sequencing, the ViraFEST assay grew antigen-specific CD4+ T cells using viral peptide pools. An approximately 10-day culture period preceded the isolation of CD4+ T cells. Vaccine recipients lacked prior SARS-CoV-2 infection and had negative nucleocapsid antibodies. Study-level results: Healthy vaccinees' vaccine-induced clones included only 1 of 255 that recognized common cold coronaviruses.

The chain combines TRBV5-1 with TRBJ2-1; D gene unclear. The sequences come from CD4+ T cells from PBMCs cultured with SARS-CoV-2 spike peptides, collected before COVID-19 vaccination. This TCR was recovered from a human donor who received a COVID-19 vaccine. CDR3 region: CASSSPSYNEQFF. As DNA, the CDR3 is TGCGCCAGCAGTTCTCCCTCCTACAATGAGCAGTTCTTC.